This T cell receptor (beta chain) was identified during a study of technical replicates of blood from a few donors. Method: immunoSEQ multiplex PCR; TCRdb's copy keeps in-frame clones and lacks some. The data show about 58,000 clones, with just under 95% seen just once and around 2.9% held by the top ten. The material sequenced was PBMCs. This clonotype was obtained from a human donor in good health. Some clones in this sample may be carry-over from other donors' samples.

In DNA, the CDR3 is TGTGCCAGCCTAACAAGGAGGGACACTGAAGCTTTCTTT. It translates to CASLTRRDTEAFF. The V call is TRBV18, the J call TRBJ1-1; D call uncertain. V gave up 8 bases and J gave up 3 bases, with 13 bases separating them. The V gene's germline CDR1 is KGHSH and CDR2 LQKENI. The CDR3 sequence is 13 residues long.